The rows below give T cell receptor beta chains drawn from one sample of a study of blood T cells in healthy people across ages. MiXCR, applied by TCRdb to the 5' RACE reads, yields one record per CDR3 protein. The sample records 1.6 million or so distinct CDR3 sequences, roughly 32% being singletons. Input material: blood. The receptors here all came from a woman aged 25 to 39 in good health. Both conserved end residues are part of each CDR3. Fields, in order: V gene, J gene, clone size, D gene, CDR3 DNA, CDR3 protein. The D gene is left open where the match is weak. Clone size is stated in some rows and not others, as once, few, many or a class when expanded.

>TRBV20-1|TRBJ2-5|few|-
TGCAGTGCTAACCAAGTTACCCAAGAGACCCAGTACTTC
CSANQVTQETQYF
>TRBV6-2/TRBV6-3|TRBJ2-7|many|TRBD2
TGTGCCAGCAGTTACCGGACTAGCATGAACTCCGAGCAGTACTTC
CASSYRTSMNSEQYF
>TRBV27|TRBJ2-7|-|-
TGTGCCAGCAGTTTATCTCCCAGTTCTGAGCAGTACTTC
CASSLSPSSEQYF
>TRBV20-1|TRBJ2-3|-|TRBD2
TGCAGTGCTAGTCGGGGGGTCTCATCTACGCAGTATTTT
CSASRGVSSTQYF
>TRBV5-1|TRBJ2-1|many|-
TGCGCCAGCAGCTTGATGAGCTCCTACAATGAGCAGTTCTTC
CASSLMSSYNEQFF
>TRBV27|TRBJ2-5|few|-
TGTGCCAGCAGTTTCTTCAGTGGGGCAGAGACCCAGTACTTC
CASSFFSGAETQYF
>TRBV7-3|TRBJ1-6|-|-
TGTGCCAGCAGCGGGGCGGGGGGGAATTCACCCCTCCACTTT
CASSGAGGNSPLHF
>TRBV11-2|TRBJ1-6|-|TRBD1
TGTGCCAGCAGCTTAGTGTCGGGACAGGGAAATAATTCACCCCTCCACTTT
CASSLVSGQGNNSPLHF
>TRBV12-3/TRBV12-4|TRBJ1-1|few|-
TGTGCCAGCAGTTTAACGGGGAAGAGGAACACTGAAGCTTTCTTT
CASSLTGKRNTEAFF
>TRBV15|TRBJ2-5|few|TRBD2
TGTGCCACCAGCAGAGATCGGCTAGCGGGGGGGCGACAAGAGACCCAGTACTTC
CATSRDRLAGGRQETQYF
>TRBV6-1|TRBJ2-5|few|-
TGTGCCAGCAGGACGTATGCGGCGGGTGCCATCCAAGAGACCCAGTACTTC
CASRTYAAGAIQETQYF
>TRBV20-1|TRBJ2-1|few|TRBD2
TGCAGTGCTAGAGAACCTAGCGGGAGTCAGTTCTTC
CSAREPSGSQFF
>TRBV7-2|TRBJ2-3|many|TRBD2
TGTGCCAGCAGCTCCACTCGCGGAGCGGGAGGGGGAGATACGCAGTATTTT
CASSSTRGAGGGDTQYF
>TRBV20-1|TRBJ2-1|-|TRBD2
TGCAGTGCTAGGAGACTAGCGATGAGCTCCTACAATGAGCAGTTCTTC
CSARRLAMSSYNEQFF
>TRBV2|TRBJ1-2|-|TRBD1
TGTGCCAGCAGCGCGGGACAGCCCATGAGGGGCTACACCTTC
CASSAGQPMRGYTF
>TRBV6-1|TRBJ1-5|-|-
TGTGCCAGCAGTGGTGAGGGTTATAGCAATCAGCCCCAGCATTTT
CASSGEGYSNQPQHF
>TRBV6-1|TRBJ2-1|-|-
TGTGCCAGCAGTGAACATGCACAGGCCTACAATGAGCAGTTCTTC
CASSEHAQAYNEQFF
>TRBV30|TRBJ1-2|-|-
TGTGCCTGGAGTGTATTTACAGCTCGTGGCTACACCTTC
CAWSVFTARGYTF
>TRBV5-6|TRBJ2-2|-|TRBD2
TGTGCCAGCAGCCTGAGGGAGGGACGTATAAGATCCGGGGAGCTGTTTTTT
CASSLREGRIRSGELFF
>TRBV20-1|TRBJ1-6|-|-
TGCAGTGCCTCGGAGGGCAGTTTTAATTCACCCCTCCACTTT
CSASEGSFNSPLHF
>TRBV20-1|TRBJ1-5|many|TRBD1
TGCAGTGCTCCAGCCGGGACAGGGTTTCAGCCCCAGCATTTT
CSAPAGTGFQPQHF
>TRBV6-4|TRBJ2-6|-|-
TGTGCCAGCAGTGAACAGGGTAACTCTGGGGCCAACGTCCTGACTTTC
CASSEQGNSGANVLTF
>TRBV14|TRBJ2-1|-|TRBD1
TGTGCCAGCAGCCAAGTTGGTATATCGTCAGGGACAGGGGCCTCCATTTCCTACAATGAGCAGTTCTTC
CASSQVGISSGTGASISYNEQFF
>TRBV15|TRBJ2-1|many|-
TGTGCCACCAGCAGAGATCTGGGTGGCGAGCAGTTCTTC
CATSRDLGGEQFF
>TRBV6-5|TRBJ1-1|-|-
TGTGCCAGCAGTTACGCTACAACGCGTGAAGCTTTCTTT
CASSYATTREAFF
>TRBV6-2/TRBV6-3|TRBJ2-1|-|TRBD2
TGTGCCAGCAGTTCCGCCGTAGCGGGACCATCCTACAATGAGCAGTTCTTC
CASSSAVAGPSYNEQFF
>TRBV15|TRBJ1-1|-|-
TGTGCCACCAGCAGGCCTGGGGGGGGAAACACTGAAGCTTTCTTT
CATSRPGGGNTEAFF
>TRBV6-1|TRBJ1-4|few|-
TGTGCCAGCAAGCCAGGGCCAACTAATGAAAAACTGTTTTTT
CASKPGPTNEKLFF
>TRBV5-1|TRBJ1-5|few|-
TGCGCCAGCAGCTGGGGGCCGGCGGGCCAGGATCAGCCCCAGCATTTT
CASSWGPAGQDQPQHF
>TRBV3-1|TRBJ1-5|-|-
TGTGCCAGCAGCCAAGATCATCCCATCGGGGGTCAGCCCCAGCATTTT
CASSQDHPIGGQPQHF
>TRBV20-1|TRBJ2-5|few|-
TGTAGTGCTCCCCACGTGAAGAACCAAGAGACCCAGTACTTC
CSAPHVKNQETQYF
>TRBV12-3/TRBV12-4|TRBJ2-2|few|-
TGTGCCAACGGGGCGGGACCGGGTGCCGGGGAGCTGTTTTTT
CANGAGPGAGELFF
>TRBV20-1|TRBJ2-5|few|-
TGCAGTGCTAGGTCGGGTCTAGCAGGGGAGACCCAGTACTTC
CSARSGLAGETQYF
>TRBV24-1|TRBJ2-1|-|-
TGTGCCACCAGTGATTTGCGTCACTACAATGAGCAGTTCTTC
CATSDLRHYNEQFF
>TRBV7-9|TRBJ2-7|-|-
TGTGCCAGCAGTTACCGGGACTCCCGAATCTACGAGCAGTACTTC
CASSYRDSRIYEQYF
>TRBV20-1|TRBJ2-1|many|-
TGCAGTGCTGAGCCGAGTGGGGGTGAGCAGTTCTTC
CSAEPSGGEQFF
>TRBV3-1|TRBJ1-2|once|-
TGTGCCAGCAGCCAAGATTTGGGGGGCGCCGGCTACACCTTC
CASSQDLGGAGYTF
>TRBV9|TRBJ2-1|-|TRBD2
TGTGCCAGCAGCCCGACACCAGATCGACCGGGAGGCCCCTACAATGAGCAGTTCTTC
CASSPTPDRPGGPYNEQFF
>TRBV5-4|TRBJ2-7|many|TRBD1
TGCGCCAGCAGCCCGGGACAGGGGAACTACGAGCAGTACTTC
CASSPGQGNYEQYF
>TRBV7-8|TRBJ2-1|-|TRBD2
TGTGCCAGCAGCTTAGCCTCTAGCGGGGGGACCAATGAGCAGTTCTTC
CASSLASSGGTNEQFF
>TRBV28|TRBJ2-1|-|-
TGTGCCAGCAAGGTGGAGGGAAGAGAGACCCAGTTCTTC
CASKVEGRETQFF
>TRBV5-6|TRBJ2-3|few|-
TGTGCCAGCAGCTTGGATGGGGATTACACAGATACGCAGTATTTT
CASSLDGDYTDTQYF
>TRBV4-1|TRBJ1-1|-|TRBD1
TGCGCCAGCAGGTCCACAGGGGGAGAAACTGAAGCTTTCTTT
CASRSTGGETEAFF
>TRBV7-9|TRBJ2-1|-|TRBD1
TGTGCCAGCAGCATCCGGGACAGCGAATACAATGAGCAGTTCTTC
CASSIRDSEYNEQFF
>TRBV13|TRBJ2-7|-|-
TGTGCCAGCAGCCCCATCCGGGCGGGCTTGGAAAGCGAGCAGTACTTC
CASSPIRAGLESEQYF
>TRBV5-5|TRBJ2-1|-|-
TGTGCCAGCAGCTGGGTATGGGGTGAGCAGTTCTTC
CASSWVWGEQFF
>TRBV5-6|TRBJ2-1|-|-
TGTGCCAGCAGTAAGAGCGGATACAATGAGCAGTTCTTC
CASSKSGYNEQFF
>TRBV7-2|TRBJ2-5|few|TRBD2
TGTGCCAGCAGCTTAGCGAAGACTAGCGGGAGGCGTGACCGGGAGACCCAGTACTTC
CASSLAKTSGRRDRETQYF
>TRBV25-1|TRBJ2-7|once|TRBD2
TGTGCCAGCACAGGACTAGCGGGAGTGCTATCACAGTACGAGCAGTACTTC
CASTGLAGVLSQYEQYF
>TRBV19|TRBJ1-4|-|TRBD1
TGTGCCAGTACCCCGGGACAGAACCGCAATGAAAAACTGTTTTTT
CASTPGQNRNEKLFF
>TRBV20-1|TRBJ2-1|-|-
TGCAGTGCTACACAGTACAATGAGCAGTTCTTC
CSATQYNEQFF
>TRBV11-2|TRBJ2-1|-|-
TGTGCCAGCAGCTTAGATGGAATACCAAAGGTCAATGAGCAGTTCTTC
CASSLDGIPKVNEQFF
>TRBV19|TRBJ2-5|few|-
TGTGCCAGTTCGCAGGGGCGGACCATACAAGAGACCCAGTACTTC
CASSQGRTIQETQYF
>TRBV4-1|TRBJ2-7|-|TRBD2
TGCGCCAGCAGCCACCGGGCGGGGGGAACCCTCTACGAGCAGTACTTC
CASSHRAGGTLYEQYF